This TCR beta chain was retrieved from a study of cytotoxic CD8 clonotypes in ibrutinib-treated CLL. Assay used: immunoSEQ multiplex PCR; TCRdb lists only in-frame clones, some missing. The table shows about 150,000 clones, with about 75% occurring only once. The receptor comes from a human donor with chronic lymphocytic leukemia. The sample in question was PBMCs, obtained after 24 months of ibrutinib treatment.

The CDR3 loop is CASSEVEGVSQHF. CDR3 DNA: TGTGCCAGCAGTGAAGTTGAAGGGGTGAGCCAGCATTTT. V and J are TRBV6-1 and TRBJ1-5; D might be TRBD1 (5 bases). Germline values: CDR1 MNHNS, CDR2 SASEGT. V was cut by 1 base and J by 12 bases, with 13 bases left in between. The CDR3 length is 13 residues.